One sample yielded the 23 T cell receptor beta chains listed below, sequenced in a study of T cell responses to AZD1222 COVID-19 vaccine. Produced via immunoSEQ multiplex PCR; TCRdb's table is partial and in-frame only. The top ten hold around 2.5% of the sample, which has 100,000 or so clones, approximately 90% seen once. Specimen: peripheral blood, collected on day 0 of AZD1222 vaccination. These receptors came from an adult in good health.

The chain combines TRBV7-2 with TRBJ2-6; a weak D match, TRBD2 (6 bases). Germline V gene sequence: CDR1 SGHTA, CDR2 FQGNSA. This CDR3 spans 17 amino acids. The ends were cut back, 5 bases at V and 4 bases at J, with 18 bases in the middle. The CDR3 region is CASSPRGEALGANVLTF. Written as DNA, the CDR3 is TGTGCCAGCAGCCCGCGTGGGGAGGCCCTCGGGGCCAACGTCCTGACTTTC.

The rearrangement links TRBV10-1 to TRBJ2-7; 9 bases are a match to TRBD1. Trimming took 4 bases from V and 1 from J; bases not matched to a gene: 2. The germline gives CDR1 WNHNN, CDR2 SYGVQD (reference sequence). The CDR3 consists of 14 residues. The CDR3 DNA follows: TGCGCCAGCAGTGTGGACAGGGGTTCCTACGAGCAGTACTTC. It specifies CASSVDRGSYEQYF.

This rearrangement joins TRBV7-9 to TRBJ2-4; possible D gene TRBD2, 6 bases. Deletions cut 5 bases from V and 7 bases from J, with 15 bases between. Germline assignment: CDR1 SEHNR and CDR2 FQNEAQ (reference sequence). CDR3 length: 14 residues. The CDR3 DNA is TGTGCCAGCAGCCCCCGCGGGACGGCCAACATTCAGTACTTC. Amino acid sequence: CASSPRGTANIQYF.

This clone has a handful of counts. The V and J genes are TRBV4-2 and TRBJ1-5, with D perhaps matching TRBD1 (6 bases). The CDR3 has 15 residues. Germline V lookup: CDR1 LGHNA, CDR2 YNFKEQ. V dropped 0 bases and J dropped 6 bases, with 12 bases sitting between them. This CDR3 is CASSQEETGIQPQHF. The CDR3 DNA follows: TGTGCCAGCAGCCAAGAGGAAACAGGGATTCAGCCCCAGCATTTT.

CDR3 nucleotides: TGTGCCAGCAGTTTTAATTCTGCTAATGAGCAGTTCTTC. Residues: CASSFNSANEQFF. J is TRBJ2-1 and V is TRBV28; D not resolved. Looked up from germline, CDR1 is MDHEN and CDR2 is SYDVKM. The CDR3 covers 13 residues. The V and J ends lost 3 bases and 7 bases respectively, with 10 bases between them.

This clone was found once. The V call is TRBV1, the J call TRBJ1-1; the table calls TRBD1, which could not be checked here. TRBV1 is flagged as a pseudogene. The CDR3 spans 18 residues. CDR3 sequence reads: CTSSQDAKSHRGYTEAFF. CDR3 nucleotide sequence: TGCACCAGCAGCCAAGATGCAAAATCTCACAGGGGCTACACTGAAGCTTTCTTT.

This clone appeared many times. V and J are TRBV9 and TRBJ2-3; 14 bases agree with TRBD2. V was clipped by 3 bases and J by 2 bases; unmatched bases: 8. This CDR3 comprises 18 residues. Germline V gives CDR1 SGDLS, CDR2 YYNGEE. CDR3 sequence (DNA): TGTGCCAGCAGCGAGACTAGCGGGGGGGCGGGGCCCACAGATACGCAGTATTTT. Translation: CASSETSGGAGPTDTQYF.

This rearrangement joins TRBV15 to TRBJ2-3; 9 nucleotides align to TRBD1. The V and J ends lost 2 bases and 4 bases, in that order; junction bases with no gene match: 4. CDR1 and CDR2 from the germline V gene are LNHNV and YYDKDF (reference sequence). CDR3 size: 15 residues. The CDR3 loop reads CATSRTGGASDTQYF. The CDR3 coding sequence is TGTGCCACCAGCAGAACAGGGGGCGCGTCAGATACGCAGTATTTT.

The V and J genes are TRBV29-1 and TRBJ2-3; 10 nucleotides agree with TRBD1. With V trimmed by 7 bases and J by 3 bases, 4 bases remained unmatched. Germline loops: CDR1 SQVTM, CDR2 ANQGSEA. The CDR3 is made up of 13 amino acids. The CDR3 DNA sequence: TGCAGCGGGGGACAGGGGAGGACAGATACGCAGTATTTT. Protein sequence: CSGGQGRTDTQYF.

The CDR3 region has the DNA TGTGCCAGCAGTTCCCGGTGGGCCCAGCATTTT. Translated, it gives CASSSRWAQHF. This chain joins TRBV12-3 or TRBV12-4 and TRBJ1-5; no firm D call. The CDR3 consists of 11 residues. Trimming removed 4 bases from V and 11 bases from J, with 9 bases in between.

Note on this clone: Other DNA sequences in the sample encode the same CDR3. V usage is TRBV6-2 or TRBV6-3 and J usage is TRBJ1-2, with 8 bases fitting TRBD1. V shed 6 bases and J 4 bases; nucleotides not matched to a gene: 1. Germline CDR1 reads MNHEY; CDR2 reads SVGEGT. The CDR3 has 12 residues. The CDR3 DNA reads as TGTGCCAGCAGCGGACAGGGCTATGGCTACACCTTC. Protein product: CASSGQGYGYTF.

This chain connects TRBV11-2 to TRBJ2-1; D is ambiguous. The germline CDR1 and CDR2 sequences are SGHAT and FQNNGV. The CDR3 totals 19 residues. Trimming removed 3 bases at V and 5 bases at J, with 26 bases between. CDR3 sequence (DNA): TGTGCCAGCAGCTTCTTTCCCCCCAGCGCCGCTACCAAGAACAATGAGCAGTTCTTC. This sequence encodes CASSFFPPSAATKNNEQFF.

The V gene is TRBV19, the J gene TRBJ2-1; tentatively, D is TRBD2 (5 bases). CDR3 length: 12 amino acids. V gave up 2 bases and J gave up 10 bases, with 9 bases separating them. Germline V gene sequence: CDR1 LNHDA, CDR2 SQIVND (reference sequence). CDR3 DNA: TGTGCCAGTAGTATAACGGGGTTAGAGCAGTTCTTC. Encoded protein: CASSITGLEQFF.

The V call is TRBV10-3, the J call TRBJ2-7; 8 bases match TRBD1. The CDR3 is 15 residues long. In germline, CDR1 is ENHRY, CDR2 SYGVKD. J gave up 1 base and V 9 bases, and 11 bases lay outside the gene matches. CDR3 in amino acids: CAISGTGVNSYEQYF. DNA for the CDR3: TGTGCCATATCCGGGACAGGAGTTAATTCCTACGAGCAGTACTTC.

The rearrangement links TRBV28 to TRBJ1-2; D not certain. Trimming removed 6 bases at V and 2 bases at J, with 22 bases between. The CDR3 consists of 17 residues. CDR1 is MDHEN and CDR2 is SYDVKM in the germline V gene. CDR3: CASRGSMDGVQNYGYTF. The CDR3 region has the DNA TGTGCCAGCAGAGGGTCAATGGACGGCGTTCAAAACTATGGCTACACCTTC.

This chain links TRBV3-1 (or the pseudogene TRBV3-2) with TRBJ1-5, with unresolved D. CDR1 LGHDT and CDR2 YNNKEL come from the germline V gene (reference sequence). The ends were cut back, 3 bases at V and 1 base at J, with 7 bases in the middle. This CDR3 has 14 residues. The CDR3 loop is CASSQQMSNQPQHF. Written as DNA, the CDR3 is TGTGCCAGCAGCCAGCAGATGAGCAATCAGCCCCAGCATTTT.

This chain uses TRBV5-8 with TRBJ1-5; TRBD1 matches 8 bases. Germline V gene lookup returns CDR1 SGHTS and CDR2 YDEGEE. The ends lost 2 bases at V and 3 bases at J; junction bases unmatched: 1. The CDR3 has 14 amino acids. This CDR3 is CASSFQGANQPQHF. As DNA, the CDR3 is TGTGCCAGCAGCTTTCAGGGGGCCAATCAGCCCCAGCATTTT.

CDR3 sequence reads: CASSQAGAGNTIYF. CDR3 DNA sequence: TGCGCCAGCAGCCAAGCCGGGGCTGGAAACACCATATATTTT. This rearrangement joins TRBV4-1 to TRBJ1-3; D call uncertain. Trimming took 1 base from V and 2 from J, leaving 6 bases between them. CDR1 is MGHRA, CDR2 YSYEKL, per germline. CDR3 length equals 14 residues.

The chain has TRBV27 and TRBJ2-1; D is unclear. CDR1 is MNHEY, CDR2 SMNVEV, per germline (reference sequence). The CDR3 totals 14 residues. The V end lost 4 bases, the J end lost 6 bases, and 13 bases lay between the germline ends. The CDR3 protein is CASSSVRMANEQFF. Here the CDR3 DNA reads TGTGCCAGCAGTTCGGTACGAATGGCCAATGAGCAGTTCTTC.

V usage is TRBV27 and J usage is TRBJ1-1; possibly TRBD1 for D (6 bases). The CDR3 totals 15 residues. V was cut by 6 bases and J by 0 bases, with 14 bases left in between. In germline, CDR1 is MNHEY, CDR2 SMNVEV (reference sequence). As DNA, the CDR3 is TGTGCCAGCAGCCCTCTGGACAGACTGAACACTGAAGCTTTCTTT. Its protein is CASSPLDRLNTEAFF.

Comment on this clone: The same CDR3 is also encoded by other DNA sequences in this sample. V gene TRBV4-1 combines with J gene TRBJ1-1, with D unclear. The CDR3 sequence is 13 residues long. Trimming stripped 1 base from V and 1 base from J, with 4 bases between. Per germline, CDR1 MGHRA and CDR2 YSYEKL. Here the CDR3 DNA reads TGCGCCAGCAGCCAAGTACCGAACACTGAAGCTTTCTTT. It codes for CASSQVPNTEAFF.

The chain couples TRBV10-3 to TRBJ2-1, with 12 bases that match TRBD2. The CDR3 extends over 18 amino acids. V was clipped by 3 bases and J by 1 base; unmatched bases: 7. Germline CDR1 ENHRY, CDR2 SYGVKD. The DNA of the CDR3 is TGTGCCATCAGTGATTCACTAGCGGGGGGACCATCCTACAATGAGCAGTTCTTC. This gives the protein CAISDSLAGGPSYNEQFF.

This chain links TRBV9 with TRBJ2-2; TRBD2 might be the D (6 bases). V lost 4 bases, J lost 6 bases, and 10 bases lay in between. Germline V gene sequence: CDR1 SGDLS, CDR2 YYNGEE. The CDR3 runs to 13 residues. CDR3 sequence: CASSWTGAGELFF. CDR3 in DNA: TGTGCCAGCAGCTGGACGGGGGCCGGGGAGCTGTTTTTT.